These 32 T cell receptor beta chains share one sample of origin, sequenced in a study of T-cell memory formation after mild COVID-19. TCRdb reanalysed the 5' RACE reads using MiXCR and keeps one entry per CDR3 protein. The sample has some 13,000 distinct CDR3 sequences; around 11% are singletons. Sequenced sample: PBMCs or a T cell subset sorted from them (not recorded which). The origin of the receptors is an adult woman who had mild COVID-19 (a few samples of this study predate the infection). Cell type and time point are not known.

V is TRBV9 and J is TRBJ2-3, with no clear D. There are 16 residues in the CDR3. The germline gives CDR1 SGDLS, CDR2 YYNGEE. Deletions cut 3 bases from V and 3 bases from J, with 17 bases between. The DNA of the CDR3 is TGTGCCAGCAGCGGTCCGCTAGACGTGGGGACAGATACGCAGTATTTT. It yields the protein CASSGPLDVGTDTQYF.

The table lists this clonotype with a few counts. This rearrangement joins TRBV24-1 to TRBJ2-5; 7 bases are shared with TRBD2. Germline lookup yields CDR1 KGHDR and CDR2 SFDVKD. The CDR3 runs 13 residues. V was pared by 3 bases and J by 5 bases, with 2 bases of the junction left unmatched. CDR3 in amino acids: CATSDPAGETQYF. CDR3 nucleotide sequence: TGTGCCACCAGTGATCCAGCGGGGGAGACCCAGTACTTC.

This clonotype was observed many times. The rearrangement uses TRBV25-1 and TRBJ2-3; unclear D gene. The CDR3 consists of 12 residues. The V gene's germline CDR1 is MGHDK and CDR2 SYGVNS. The V and J ends lost 3 bases and 6 bases respectively, with 7 bases between them. Here the CDR3 reads CASSESQDTQYF. The DNA for the CDR3 is TGTGCCAGCAGTGAGTCGCAGGATACGCAGTATTTT.

This clonotype has a count of ten or more. This chain uses TRBV11-3 with TRBJ2-1; 7 bases agree with TRBD1. The germline gives CDR1 SGHNT, CDR2 YENEEA. This CDR3 is 17 amino acids long. Losses at the gene ends were 0 bases for V and 1 base for J; bases not matched to a gene: 6. This CDR3 is CASSLDQTGWSYNEQFF. The CDR3 DNA follows: TGTGCCAGCAGCTTAGACCAGACAGGGTGGTCCTACAATGAGCAGTTCTTC.

This clonotype ranks as medium-sized. V usage is TRBV20-1 and J usage is TRBJ2-1; 8 nucleotides match TRBD1. Losses at the gene ends were 6 bases for V and 3 bases for J; bases not matched to a gene: 13. Germline CDR1 DFQATT, CDR2 SNEGSKA (reference sequence). This CDR3 is built from 16 residues. The CDR3 region is CSATRPGQEIYNEQFF. For the CDR3, the DNA is TGCAGTGCAACCAGGCCGGGACAGGAGATCTACAATGAGCAGTTCTTC.

There are many counts of this clonotype. This chain joins TRBV7-9 and TRBJ2-3, with D perhaps TRBD1 or TRBD2 (5 bases each). V dropped 9 bases and J dropped 3 bases, with 16 bases sitting between them. CDR1 is SEHNR and CDR2 is FQNEAQ in the germline V gene (reference sequence). This CDR3 is built from 14 residues. The DNA of the CDR3 is TGTGCCAGTGACCCGGGACCTCTTACAGATACGCAGTATTTT. Translated, it gives CASDPGPLTDTQYF.

This clonotype was detected many times. This rearrangement joins TRBV20-1 to TRBJ1-5; 8 bases align to TRBD1. The CDR3 runs 16 residues. Germline-derived CDR1 and CDR2 are DFQATT and SNEGSKA (reference sequence). V was clipped by 6 bases and J by 5 bases; unmatched bases: 15. The CDR3 region is CSAANQGAHLDQPQHF. CDR3 in DNA: TGCAGTGCCGCCAATCAGGGGGCGCATCTGGATCAGCCCCAGCATTTT.

This clonotype came up many times. V and J are TRBV6-4 and TRBJ1-1; D not certain. This CDR3 spans 13 amino acids. Germline values: CDR1 MRHNA, CDR2 SNTAGT. V lost 3 bases to trimming and J lost 0 bases, with 5 bases between them. Here the CDR3 reads CASSEGLNTEAFF. The DNA of the CDR3 is TGTGCCAGCAGTGAGGGTTTGAACACTGAAGCTTTCTTT.

The rearrangement links TRBV20-1 to TRBJ1-1; 9 bases match TRBD1. Trimming took 6 bases from V and 4 from J; bases not matched to a gene: 18. Germline lookup yields CDR1 DFQATT and CDR2 SNEGSKA (reference sequence). This CDR3 region has 17 residues. For the CDR3, the DNA is TGCAGTGCAAGACCAGGTTCGGGGACAGGGTTGGTCACTGAAGCTTTCTTT. This encodes CSARPGSGTGLVTEAFF.

This clonotype is deemed medium-sized (0.01 to 0.1%). The genes are TRBV4-3 and TRBJ2-7; TRBD1 matches at 7 bases. V lost 0 bases, J lost 3 bases, and 5 bases stayed unmatched. The length of the CDR3 is 15 residues. Germline loops: CDR1 LGHNA, CDR2 YSLEER. The CDR3 is CASSQELTGYYEQYF. The DNA for the CDR3 is TGCGCCAGCAGCCAAGAACTGACAGGGTACTACGAGCAGTACTTC.

This clonotype was seen many times. The rearrangement links TRBV6-6 to TRBJ2-5; 12 bases map to TRBD1. V was pared by 2 bases and J by 2 bases, with 21 bases of the junction left unmatched. In germline, CDR1 is MNHNY, CDR2 SVGAGI (reference sequence). The length of the CDR3 is 22 residues. The CDR3: CASSYRGVTGTGGTLGQETQYF. CDR3 in DNA: TGTGCCAGCAGTTACCGAGGTGTAACCGGGACAGGGGGCACCTTGGGGCAAGAGACCCAGTACTTC.

This clonotype came up many times. The chain employs TRBV19 and TRBJ1-1; perhaps TRBD1 as D (6 bases). V lost 5 bases and J 0 bases, leaving 16 bases between the germline ends. Per germline, CDR1 LNHDA and CDR2 SQIVND (reference sequence). This CDR3 comprises 16 residues. The CDR3 nucleotides read TGTGCCAGTAGTCACAGGGATGGTCGGTTGAACACTGAAGCTTTCTTT. Amino acids: CASSHRDGRLNTEAFF.

This clonotype has at least ten counts. The rearrangement joins TRBV5-5 to TRBJ2-7; D is perhaps TRBD1 (6 bases). Germline V lookup: CDR1 SGHKS, CDR2 YYEKEE (reference sequence). V shed 1 base and J shed 1 base, with 12 bases lying between them. The CDR3 contains 15 residues. The CDR3, as DNA: TGTGCCAGCAGCTTGTATTGGGGGCCATCCTACGAGCAGTACTTC. Its protein product is CASSLYWGPSYEQYF. Based on the CDR3 plus reference TRBV5-5 and TRBJ2-7, the full variable domain is DAGVTQSPTHLIKTRGQQVTLRCSPISGHKSVSWYQQVLGQGPQFIFQYYEKEERGRGNFPDRFSARQFPNYSSELNVNALLLGDSALYLCASSLYWGPSYEQYFGPGTRLTVT.

This clonotype has a count of ten or more. The chain carries TRBV3-1 and TRBJ2-3; 11 nucleotides align to TRBD2. CDR3 length: 18 residues. J was trimmed by 0 bases and V by 0 bases; bases with no gene match: 5. Germline lookup yields CDR1 LGHDT and CDR2 YNNKEL (reference sequence). The CDR3 DNA reads as TGTGCCAGCAGCCAAGACACTAGCGGGGGCCTCAGCACAGATACGCAGTATTTT. Its translation: CASSQDTSGGLSTDTQYF.

A few counts support this clonotype. A much larger clone lies one base from this, so it may be a read error. This CDR3 reads CASTPPGVYTGELFF. Written as DNA, the CDR3 is TGTGCCAGCACCCCCCCCGGAGTTTACACCGGGGAGCTGTTTTTT. The chain is built from TRBV9 and TRBJ2-2; unclear D gene. Trimming pared 6 bases from V and 3 bases from J, leaving 15 bases between. Germline V gene lookup returns CDR1 SGDLS and CDR2 YYNGEE. The CDR3 covers 15 residues.

This clonotype was seen repeatedly, ten times or more. V is TRBV7-9 and J is TRBJ1-4, with 9 bases lining up with TRBD1. CDR1 and CDR2 from the germline V gene are SEHNR and FQNEAQ (reference sequence). J was trimmed by 10 bases and V by 4 bases; bases with no gene match: 7. The CDR3 spans 14 residues. CDR3 sequence reads: CASSSPGTGTKLFF. DNA of the CDR3: TGTGCCAGCAGCTCACCCGGGACAGGGACAAAACTGTTTTTT.

This clonotype was picked up many times. This chain links TRBV12-3 or TRBV12-4 with TRBJ1-4; D is perhaps TRBD1 (5 bases). V was clipped by 2 bases and J by 3 bases, with 7 bases between them. This CDR3 spans 14 amino acids. The CDR3 DNA reads as TGTGCCAGCAGTTTATCGGGGGCTAATGAAAAACTGTTTTTT. Its translation: CASSLSGANEKLFF.

This clonotype was picked up many times. The rearrangement uses TRBV11-2 and TRBJ2-4; TRBD1 aligns across 7 bases. CDR3 length: 18 residues. Per the germline V gene, CDR1 is SGHAT and CDR2 is FQNNGV. After removal of 1 base from V and 1 base from J, the junction contained 10 bases not matched to a gene. The chain's CDR3 is CASSLVETGRIAKNIQYF. In DNA, the CDR3 is TGTGCCAGCAGCTTAGTCGAGACAGGGCGAATTGCCAAAAACATTCAGTACTTC.

This clonotype was seen ten or more times. The V and J genes are TRBV9 and TRBJ2-2, with a tentative D call TRBD2 (6 bases). V was trimmed by 3 bases and J by 7 bases, leaving 19 bases between them. The germline V gene encodes CDR1 SGDLS and CDR2 YYNGEE. The CDR3 is 16 amino acids. CDR3 DNA sequence: TGTGCCAGCAGCGAATGGACATCGGGGGTGATCGGGGAGCTGTTTTTT. Translating it yields CASSEWTSGVIGELFF.

This clonotype was detected ten times or more. The chain carries TRBV12-3 or TRBV12-4 and TRBJ2-3; TRBD1 agrees at 11 bases. Trimming removed 5 bases from V and 5 bases from J; junction bases left unmatched: 6. The CDR3 has 15 amino acids. The CDR3: CASSLGQGAKDTQYF. CDR3 in DNA: TGTGCCAGCAGTCTAGGACAGGGGGCGAAAGATACGCAGTATTTT.

This clonotype was counted ten times or more. The chain combines TRBV4-1 with TRBJ1-4; D is undetermined. Germline V gene sequence: CDR1 MGHRA, CDR2 YSYEKL. Between the trimmed V and J ends, which lost 0 bases and 8 bases, there was a span of 13 bases. This CDR3 spans 15 amino acids. CDR3 sequence (DNA): TGCGCCAGCAGCCAAGAGCCGGCAGGAGGGGAAAAACTGTTTTTT. This codes for CASSQEPAGGEKLFF.

This clonotype was found many times. This rearrangement joins TRBV11-2 to TRBJ2-7; the D gene is possibly TRBD2 (5 bases). This CDR3 has 16 residues. Germline values: CDR1 SGHAT, CDR2 FQNNGV. Trimming stripped 5 bases from V and 0 bases from J, with 17 bases between. The chain's CDR3 is CASSPKVRDSSYEQYF. The CDR3 DNA is TGTGCCAGCAGCCCCAAAGTGAGGGATAGCTCCTACGAGCAGTACTTC.

This clonotype was recorded many times. The rearrangement joins TRBV7-9 to TRBJ1-2; 7 nucleotides match TRBD1. V shed 0 bases and J 3 bases; nucleotides not matched to a gene: 4. CDR1 is SEHNR, CDR2 FQNEAQ, per germline (reference sequence). This CDR3 comprises 15 residues. CDR3 coding DNA: TGTGCCAGCAGCTTAGCGCAAACAGGGGACTATGGCTACACCTTC. Its translation is CASSLAQTGDYGYTF. Variable domain in full (rest from reference TRBV7-9 and TRBJ1-2): DTGVSQNPRHKITKRGQNVTFRCDPISEHNRLYWYRQTLGQGPEFLTYFQNEAQLEKSRLLSDRFSAERPKGSFSTLEIQRTEQGDSAMYLCASSLAQTGDYGYTFGSGTRLTVV.

This clonotype was seen repeatedly, ten times or more. The J gene is TRBJ1-2, the V gene TRBV15; perhaps TRBD1 as D (6 bases). Germline loops: CDR1 LNHNV, CDR2 YYDKDF (reference sequence). Trimming removed 3 bases from V and 4 bases from J, with 24 bases in between. CDR3 length equals 18 residues. CDR3 bases: TGTGCCACCAGCAGTCCGCCGGGACACCGATTCTCTTCCTATGGCTACACCTTC. This encodes CATSSPPGHRFSSYGYTF.

This clonotype was seen repeatedly, ten times or more. This sequence joins TRBV12-3 or TRBV12-4 and TRBJ1-1, with D tentatively TRBD1 (5 bases). CDR3 size: 14 residues. V lost 5 bases and J 5 bases, leaving 15 bases between the germline ends. CDR3 in DNA: TGTGCCAGCAGTAGTCTTGGGGAGGGGACTGAAGCTTTCTTT. Protein: CASSSLGEGTEAFF.

The J gene is TRBJ2-5, the V gene TRBV5-5; D not certain. Germline CDR1 and CDR2: SGHKS and YYEKEE (reference sequence). Trimming cost V 2 bases and J 5 bases, with 10 bases left between them. The CDR3 sequence is 13 residues long. The CDR3 sequence: CASSFGVWETQYF. DNA of the CDR3: TGTGCCAGCAGCTTTGGGGTATGGGAGACCCAGTACTTC.

This sequence joins TRBV3-1 and TRBJ2-5, with 9 bases aligning to TRBD2. CDR3 length: 14 amino acids. Germline V gene sequence: CDR1 LGHDT, CDR2 YNNKEL (reference sequence). CDR3 in amino acids: CASTGLAGRETQYF. CDR3 in DNA: TGTGCTTCGACCGGCCTAGCGGGGAGGGAGACCCAGTACTTC.

The sample holds many counts of this clonotype. V and J are TRBV2 and TRBJ2-1, with 7 positions matching TRBD2. CDR3 length: 12 residues. The junction had 2 bases not matched to a gene; V was cut back by 3 bases and J by 9 bases. Germline V CDR1 and CDR2: SNHLY, FYNNEI. The CDR3 loop is CASSEGGSEQFF. CDR3 DNA sequence: TGTGCCAGCAGTGAGGGAGGGAGTGAGCAGTTCTTC. Full variable domain (outside the CDR3, taken from reference TRBV2 and TRBJ2-1): EPEVTQTPSHQVTQMGQEVILRCVPISNHLYFYWYRQILGQKVEFLVSFYNNEISEKSEIFDDQFSVERPDGSNFTLKIRSTKLEDSAMYFCASSEGGSEQFFGPGTRLTVL.

This clonotype occurred many times. This sequence joins TRBV7-2 and TRBJ2-3; 9 nucleotides line up with TRBD2. Germline trimming cut 4 bases from V and 5 bases from J; bases unmatched to any gene: 7. Looked up from germline, CDR1 is SGHTA and CDR2 is FQGNSA. CDR3 length: 15 residues. In DNA form, the CDR3 reads TGTGCCAGCAGCTCCCCGGGACTAGCAAGAGATACGCAGTATTTT. This translates into CASSSPGLARDTQYF. The whole variable domain, filled in from reference TRBV7-2 and TRBJ2-3, reads GAGVSQSPSNKVTEKGKDVELRCDPISGHTALYWYRQSLGQGLEFLIYFQGNSAPDKSGLPSDRFSAERTGGSVSTLTIQRTQQEDSAVYLCASSSPGLARDTQYFGPGTRLTVL.

The J gene is TRBJ1-1, the V gene TRBV19; D gene unclear. Germline V gene lookup returns CDR1 LNHDA and CDR2 SQIVND (reference sequence). Trimming left V 3 bases short and J 8 bases short, with 10 bases between. This CDR3 comprises 12 residues. The CDR3 spells CASSIGQVEAFF. The CDR3 coding sequence is TGTGCCAGTAGTATCGGGCAGGTAGAAGCTTTCTTT. Drawing the rest from reference TRBV19 and TRBJ1-1, the complete variable domain is DGGITQSPKYLFRKEGQNVTLSCEQNLNHDAMYWYRQDPGQGLRLIYYSQIVNDFQKGDIAEGYSVSREKKESFPLTVTSAQKNPTAFYLCASSIGQVEAFFGQGTRLTVV.

The sample holds many counts of this clonotype. This rearrangement joins TRBV4-1 to TRBJ2-2; D gene unclear. Germline V gives CDR1 MGHRA, CDR2 YSYEKL. CDR3 length: 16 amino acids. The V and J ends lost 4 bases and 4 bases respectively, with 16 bases between them. This chain's CDR3 is CASSPLGGKTTGELFF. Here the CDR3 DNA reads TGCGCCAGCAGCCCCCTCGGTGGCAAAACCACCGGGGAGCTGTTTTTT.

The sample holds many counts of this clonotype. The V gene is TRBV6-5, the J gene TRBJ2-7; tentative D call: TRBD1 (5 bases). The CDR3 runs 14 residues. Germline CDR1 and CDR2: MNHEY and SVGAGI. Trimming took off 2 bases at V and 2 bases at J, with 10 bases between the two ends. DNA of the CDR3: TGTGCCAGCAGTTACAACAGGAACCCCTACGAGCAGTACTTC. As protein: CASSYNRNPYEQYF.